Below are 9 T cell receptor beta chains sequenced from a single sample in a study of blood T cell repertoires in COVID-19. Produced via immunoSEQ multiplex PCR; TCRdb's table is partial and in-frame only. The sample includes around 250,000 clones, 80% to 90% seen only once; the top ten take 1.9%. Sequenced material: PBMCs or T cells enriched from blood (not recorded which). The receptor set was obtained from a woman aged 50 to 60 who had recovered from COVID-19.

The chain uses TRBV28 and TRBJ1-5; 9 bases are shared with TRBD1. The CDR3 is 16 amino acids. The trim removed 6 bases at V and 2 bases at J, leaving 8 bases unmatched. Per the germline V gene, CDR1 is MDHEN and CDR2 is SYDVKM. CDR3 amino acids: CASRKGQGFGNQPQHF. The CDR3 DNA follows: TGTGCCAGCAGAAAAGGACAGGGGTTTGGCAATCAGCCCCAGCATTTT.

The chain combines TRBV5-8 with TRBJ1-6; tentatively, D is TRBD1 (5 bases). V lost 0 bases and J lost 1, with 8 bases in between. Germline CDR1 is SGHTS and CDR2 is YDEGEE. The length of the CDR3 is 16 residues. For the CDR3, the DNA is TGTGCCAGCAGCTTGGAAAGGGGTTCCTATAATTCACCCCTCCACTTT. Protein product: CASSLERGSYNSPLHF.

This clone was detected only a few times. The V and J genes are TRBV5-1 and TRBJ2-5; D may be TRBD1 (6 bases). Germline assignment: CDR1 SGHRS and CDR2 YFSETQ. V shed 4 bases and J shed 5 bases, with 18 bases lying between them. CDR3 size: 15 residues. The CDR3: CASSQRQERSETQYF. The CDR3 DNA reads TGCGCCAGCAGCCAGAGACAGGAACGGTCGGAGACCCAGTACTTC.

This clone was counted a few times. V is TRBV11-2 and J is TRBJ1-2, with 10 bases identical to TRBD1. CDR3 length: 16 residues. The germline V gene has CDR1 SGHAT and CDR2 FQNNGV. The J segment lost 8 bases and the V segment lost 5 bases, leaving 14 bases of the junction unmatched. The CDR3 DNA sequence: TGTGCCAGCAGCGACCGACAGGGGGCGACGGGAAGGGGCTACACCTTC. It is translated as CASSDRQGATGRGYTF.

V usage is TRBV5-1 and J usage is TRBJ2-1; D possibly corresponds to TRBD1 (8 bases). Germline V lookup: CDR1 SGHRS, CDR2 YFSETQ. V lost 4 bases and J 7 bases, leaving 12 bases between the germline ends. This CDR3 contains 13 residues. The CDR3 loop is CASSPQGGNEQFF. The DNA of the CDR3 is TGCGCCAGCAGCCCACAGGGGGGGAATGAGCAGTTCTTC. The entire variable domain, with the rest obtained from reference TRBV5-1 and TRBJ2-1, is as follows: KAGVTQTPRYLIKTRGQQVTLSCSPISGHRSVSWYQQTPGQGLQFLFEYFSETQRNKGNFPGRFSGRQFSNSRSEMNVSTLELGDSALYLCASSPQGGNEQFFGPGTRLTVL.

The rearrangement uses TRBV5-5 and TRBJ1-4; 10 nucleotides agree with TRBD1. The CDR3 loop spans 15 amino acids. Per the germline V gene, CDR1 is SGHKS and CDR2 is YYEKEE (reference sequence). Trimming took 3 bases from V and 7 from J; bases not matched to a gene: 6. The CDR3 loop reads CASSSPTGGLEKLFF. CDR3 nucleotides: TGTGCCAGCAGCTCCCCGACAGGGGGCCTTGAAAAACTGTTTTTT.

J is TRBJ2-5 and V is TRBV19; weak D call: TRBD1 (6 bases). V lost 5 bases to trimming and J lost 5 bases, with 9 bases between them. Germline V CDR1 and CDR2: LNHDA, SQIVND (reference sequence). The CDR3 totals 12 residues. CDR3 sequence reads: CASSFRGETQYF. The CDR3 DNA is TGTGCCAGTAGTTTTAGGGGGGAGACCCAGTACTTC.

This sequence joins TRBV2 and TRBJ2-5, with 8 bases that match TRBD2. V dropped 5 bases and J dropped 1; count of bases not matched to a gene: 3. This CDR3 contains 14 residues. Germline V CDR1 and CDR2: SNHLY, FYNNEI. The CDR3 reads CASSPGTSQETQYF. CDR3 nucleotide sequence: TGTGCCAGCAGTCCCGGGACTAGCCAAGAGACCCAGTACTTC.

The chain uses TRBV7-9 and TRBJ1-1, with 10 nucleotides matching TRBD1. CDR3 length: 15 residues. Looked up from germline, CDR1 is SEHNR and CDR2 is FQNEAQ (reference sequence). V was pared by 4 bases and J by 6 bases, with 8 bases of the junction left unmatched. CDR3 region: CASSSTGQGVAEAFF. For the CDR3, the DNA is TGTGCCAGCAGCTCGACAGGACAGGGGGTGGCTGAAGCTTTCTTT. The variable domain in full, completed from reference TRBV7-9 and TRBJ1-1, reads DTGVSQNPRHKITKRGQNVTFRCDPISEHNRLYWYRQTLGQGPEFLTYFQNEAQLEKSRLLSDRFSAERPKGSFSTLEIQRTEQGDSAMYLCASSSTGQGVAEAFFGQGTRLTVV.